A selection of T cell receptor beta chains follows, all from one sample in a study of cytomegalovirus exposure and HLA in healthy donors. The table came from immunoSEQ multiplex PCR; TCRdb's copy has only in-frame clones and leaves some out. The sample lists 130,000 or so clones, about 88% occurring once. Sequenced input: PBMCs. The receptors were sampled from a woman aged 18-29 years in good health and CMV-seronegative. Each CDR3 is given with its conserved first and last residue. The D gene is left open where the match is weak.

d_call v_call cdr3_length cdr3_aa
- TRBV21-1 15 CASSKGGMLAGEQFF
TRBD1 TRBV5-4 13 CASSPGQGYGYTF
- TRBV5-4 14 CASSLGGAGNTIYF
- TRBV7-2 15 CASSSYRLSNYGYTF
TRBD2 TRBV2 14 CASRPLAGSYEQYF
- TRBV5-1 15 CASTSSPGDNTEAFF
- TRBV6-1 14 CASNAGVDNSPLHF
TRBD1 TRBV4-1 16 CASSQSGGTGADTQYF
- TRBV27 15 CASSQGNPTYYEQYF
TRBD1 TRBV4-2 15 CASRPRTGANYGYTF
- TRBV19 16 CASSIAHSTVSGGYTF
- TRBV6-1 14 CASSNHDSLWDYTF
- TRBV2 15 CASSVFAAQNTEAFF
TRBD1 TRBV6-4 14 CASSDGTGGDTQYF
- TRBV11-2 17 CASSPPGGGPWGEKLFF
- TRBV5-5 14 CASSLGQGTREQYF
TRBD1 TRBV5-4 16 CASTQTGTGSKNIQYF
- TRBV19 17 CATTQNGGGLGNQPQHF
TRBD1 TRBV29-1 14 CSVERMTGGTEAFF
TRBD1 TRBV5-6 15 CASRYGTGGYYGYTF
TRBD2 TRBV7-6 17 CASSLLPGGLAKNIQYF
- TRBV4-1 13 CASSQVAGNEQYF
TRBD1 TRBV27 18 CASSSALVYRGVNNEQFF
- TRBV25-1 12 CASSEYLAGYTF
- TRBV10-3 12 CAISAQSLEAFF
- TRBV18 12 CASSELKETQYF
TRBD1 TRBV29-1 15 CSVQTGAITNEKLFF
TRBD2 TRBV5-1 14 CASSLVAGDDTQYF
TRBD2 TRBV7-3 19 CASSLHRLAGGLSYNEQFF
- TRBV25-1 15 CASSEATAELETQYF
- TRBV19 13 CASMASGANVLTF
- TRBV11-3 13 CASRGGDQETQYF
TRBD1 TRBV5-1 14 CASSLVQGNNEQFF
- TRBV5-1 14 CASSLEAWTDTQYF
- TRBV5-4 17 CASSFGLPFSRSYEQYF
TRBD1 TRBV18 14 CASSRTGGSYEQYF
- TRBV2 11 CASSYNEKLFF
TRBD2 TRBV7-6 15 CASSLGASGANEQFF
- TRBV19 13 CASRPTGVQPQHF
- TRBV19 12 CASRLADNEQFF